What follows are 13 T cell receptor beta chains derived from one specimen sequenced in a study of regulatory T cells in long-lasting Graves disease (TCRdb year 2021). The time point label, as the study defines it: newly diagnosed GD, antithyroid drugs for less than 3 months. RNA was extracted from PBMCs in TRIzol for both TCR sequencing and RNA sequencing. The library was prepared using multiplex PCR. Sequencing was performed on an Illumina HiSeq 4000. iRepertoire HTBI primers and Arm-PCR amplification of CDR3 regions were used to construct TCR beta libraries. The public sequencing data were trimmed at Q25 with fastp and processed into clonotypes with MiXCR by TCRdb, which kept only in-frame beta chains. Entries that share a CDR3 protein sequence are merged under the most common genes and DNA. In all, the sample holds roughly 420,000 distinct CDR3 sequences, and around 17% of those were seen once. The ten top clones hold 20% to 25% of the sample.

This sample was also put to use in a study of T cells in Graves' hyperthyroidism and ophthalmopathy.

This specimen consisted of peripheral blood mononuclear cells (PBMCs), obtained at new diagnosis, from a patient treated with antithyroid drugs. All receptors derive from a woman younger than 35 with Graves disease. Donor details come from another sample of the same person, matched by shared clones.

The sample holds a few counts of this clonotype. The V call is TRBV28, the J call TRBJ1-1; the D is unclear. The CDR3 spans 15 residues. The V end lost 1 base, the J end lost 0 bases, and 9 bases lay between the germline ends. Germline V CDR1 and CDR2: MDHEN, SYDVKM. CDR3 sequence (DNA): TGTGCCAGCAGTTTATTAATCTGGATGAACACTGAAGCTTTCTTT. As protein: CASSLLIWMNTEAFF.

This clonotype was seen repeatedly, ten times or more. The rearrangement joins TRBV18 to TRBJ2-3; no clear D. Trimming cost V 5 bases and J 2 bases, with 5 bases left between them. The CDR3 covers 12 residues. Germline V gives CDR1 KGHSH, CDR2 LQKENI. The CDR3 sequence is CASSDPTDTQYF. The CDR3 DNA reads TGTGCCAGCTCAGATCCCACAGATACGCAGTATTTT.

The chain links TRBV29-1 to TRBJ2-5; D is possibly TRBD1 (5 bases). V lost 5 bases to trimming and J lost 0 bases, with 7 bases between them. The CDR3 consists of 12 residues. CDR1 SQVTM and CDR2 ANQGSEA come from the germline V gene. For the CDR3, the DNA is TGCAGCGTTCGACAGAACCAAGAGACCCAGTACTTC. Translating it yields CSVRQNQETQYF. The whole variable domain, filled in from reference TRBV29-1 and TRBJ2-5, reads SAVISQKPSRDICQRGTSLTIQCQVDSQVTMMFWYRQQPGQSLTLIATANQGSEATYESGFVIDKFPISRPNLTFSTLTVSNMSPEDSSIYLCSVRQNQETQYFGPGTRLLVL.

The table lists this clonotype with many counts. The rearrangement uses TRBV20-1 and TRBJ2-7; 13 positions match TRBD2. The CDR3 contains 13 residues. The V segment lost 5 bases and the J segment 7 bases; nucleotides outside the gene matches: 5. The germline V gene has CDR1 DFQATT and CDR2 SNEGSKA (reference sequence). The CDR3 here is CSAWTSGSGEQYF. CDR3 coding DNA: TGCAGTGCTTGGACTAGCGGGAGTGGTGAGCAGTACTTC.

This clonotype showed up just once. This chain connects TRBV6-2 or TRBV6-3 to TRBJ1-1; 8 bases agree with TRBD1. With V trimmed by 0 bases and J by 4 bases, 4 bases remained unmatched. The CDR3 consists of 15 residues. The V gene's germline CDR1 is MNHEY and CDR2 SVGEGT. The CDR3 region has the DNA TGTGCCAGCAGTTACTCGGGGCAGGGGGCCACTGAAGCTTTCTTT. This encodes CASSYSGQGATEAFF.

The rearrangement links TRBV5-5 to TRBJ2-5; TRBD1 agrees at 11 bases. Germline lookup yields CDR1 SGHKS and CDR2 YYEKEE (reference sequence). The CDR3 extends over 16 amino acids. V shed 3 bases and J 2 bases; nucleotides not matched to a gene: 6. The CDR3, as DNA: TGTGCCAGCAGCTCGTTCGGGACAGGGGGACAAGAGACCCAGTACTTC. As protein: CASSSFGTGGQETQYF. Full variable domain (outside the CDR3, taken from reference TRBV5-5 and TRBJ2-5): DAGVTQSPTHLIKTRGQQVTLRCSPISGHKSVSWYQQVLGQGPQFIFQYYEKEERGRGNFPDRFSARQFPNYSSELNVNALLLGDSALYLCASSSFGTGGQETQYFGPGTRLLVL.

This clonotype was observed at least ten times. This chain links TRBV10-2 with TRBJ1-5; tentatively, D is TRBD1 (6 bases). Germline V gene sequence: CDR1 WSHSY, CDR2 SAAADI. CDR3 length: 15 amino acids. V dropped 2 bases and J dropped 6 bases, with 14 bases sitting between them. The CDR3 reads CASSERGGAGQPQHF. CDR3 coding DNA: TGCGCCAGCAGTGAGCGGGGGGGGGCCGGTCAGCCCCAGCATTTT.

There are many counts of this clonotype. This chain joins TRBV28 and TRBJ2-7; 13 nucleotides line up with TRBD2. CDR3 size: 19 residues. Germline V gives CDR1 MDHEN, CDR2 SYDVKM. J lost 5 bases, V lost 5 bases, and 18 bases had no gene match. The CDR3 spells CASSLPGLAGTRPLNEQYF. For the CDR3, the DNA is TGTGCCAGCAGTCTTCCGGGACTAGCGGGAACCAGACCCCTGAACGAGCAGTACTTC.

This clonotype was seen repeatedly, ten times or more. The chain employs TRBV6-1 and TRBJ1-5, with D possibly being TRBD1 (6 bases). The CDR3 is made up of 19 amino acids. Germline CDR1 reads MNHNS; CDR2 reads SASEGT. Trimming removed 6 bases at V and 0 bases at J, with 24 bases between. The CDR3 reads CASSPFPGTTENSNQPQHF. The DNA of the CDR3 is TGTGCCAGCAGCCCTTTCCCCGGGACAACAGAGAATAGCAATCAGCCCCAGCATTTT.

Comment on this clonotype: A far larger clone is a single base away, which makes a read error likely. The gene calls are TRBV5-6 and TRBJ2-7; D is ambiguous. This CDR3 has 11 residues. Trimming removed 2 bases at V and 5 bases at J, with 5 bases between. Germline V gene lookup returns CDR1 SGHDT and CDR2 YYEEEE. The CDR3 region is CASSLDNEQYF. As DNA, the CDR3 is TGTGCCAGCAGCTTAGACAACGAGCAGTACTTC.

This sequence joins TRBV6-2 or TRBV6-3 and TRBJ1-5; no clear D gene. The V end was cut by 1 base, the J end by 6 bases, with 4 bases between. The germline V gene encodes CDR1 MNHEY and CDR2 SVGEGT. CDR3 size: 12 residues. The CDR3: CASSYWSQPQHF. The CDR3, as DNA: TGTGCCAGCAGTTACTGGAGTCAGCCCCAGCATTTT.

This clonotype came up many times. The J gene is TRBJ2-3, the V gene TRBV28, with TRBD2 matching 16 bases. The CDR3 has 15 residues. Germline V gene data show CDR1 as MDHEN and CDR2 as SYDVKM. The junction had 5 bases not matched to a gene; V was cut back by 10 bases and J by 4 bases. CDR3 sequence (DNA): TGTGCCATTACCGGGACTAGCGGGAGGGCAGATACGCAGTATTTT. It encodes CAITGTSGRADTQYF.

This clonotype has ten or more counts. The V gene is TRBV6-2 or TRBV6-3, the J gene TRBJ2-7; 7 positions match TRBD2. Germline V gene data show CDR1 as MNHEY and CDR2 as SVGEGT. The CDR3 is made up of 16 amino acids. V trimming: 2 bases; J trimming: 0 bases; junction bases outside the gene matches: 7. The CDR3 loop reads CASSYVPGGSSYEQYF. The DNA for the CDR3 is TGTGCCAGCAGTTACGTTCCGGGAGGTAGCTCCTACGAGCAGTACTTC.